This is a list of T cell receptor beta chains from one sample in a study of blood T cell repertoires in COVID-19. Generated by immunoSEQ multiplex PCR, the TCRdb table keeps only in-frame clones and is missing some. The table includes about 99,000 clones, over 75% detected once. Sample: peripheral blood. The source of these receptors is a human donor in a cohort sampled during active COVID-19. Both conserved end residues are part of each CDR3. The D gene is left open where the match is weak. Some rows mark clone size as missing; the rest say once, few, many or name a class of expanded clone.

CDR3 DNA: TGTGCCAGAAGCTTGGCAGGGGGTCTGTCCTATAATTCACCCCTCCACTTT
CDR3 protein: CARSLAGGLSYNSPLHF
J gene: TRBJ1-6
D gene: TRBD1
clone size: -
CDR3 length: 17
V gene: TRBV5-3

CDR3 DNA: TGTGCCAGCAGCTTGGTCGAGAGTTCACCCCTCCACTTT
CDR3 protein: CASSLVESSPLHF
J gene: TRBJ1-6
D gene: -
clone size: -
CDR3 length: 13
V gene: TRBV5-4

CDR3 DNA: TGTGCCAGCAGCATACAGGGGCCTGGCGGGAATCAGCCCCAGCATTTT
CDR3 protein: CASSIQGPGGNQPQHF
J gene: TRBJ1-5
D gene: TRBD1
clone size: -
CDR3 length: 16
V gene: TRBV7-9

CDR3 DNA: TGTGCCAGCACCCCTTCAGACAGGGGCCTTAGTTTC
CDR3 protein: CASTPSDRGLSF
J gene: TRBJ2-7
D gene: TRBD1
clone size: -
CDR3 length: 12
V gene: TRBV28

CDR3 DNA: TGTGCCAGCAGTGAAGCGCTTTTCGGGACAGGGAAGATGTCACCCCTCCACTTT
CDR3 protein: CASSEALFGTGKMSPLHF
J gene: TRBJ1-6
D gene: TRBD1
clone size: few
CDR3 length: 18
V gene: TRBV6-1

CDR3 DNA: TGTGCCTGGACCACAGGGTATCCACGTGAGACCCAGTACTTC
CDR3 protein: CAWTTGYPRETQYF
J gene: TRBJ2-5
D gene: -
clone size: -
CDR3 length: 14
V gene: TRBV30

CDR3 DNA: TGTGCCAGCAGTGAAGCGCGGCTGGGGGCGGCCCCCACATGGGTTAATCAGCCCCAGCATTTT
CDR3 protein: CASSEARLGAAPTWVNQPQHF
J gene: TRBJ1-5
D gene: -
clone size: few
CDR3 length: 21
V gene: TRBV2

CDR3 DNA: TGTGCCAGCAGCTTGTCGGGACAGGGGAGACGAGATACGCAGTATTTT
CDR3 protein: CASSLSGQGRRDTQYF
J gene: TRBJ2-3
D gene: TRBD1
clone size: once
CDR3 length: 16
V gene: TRBV5-6

CDR3 DNA: TGCGCCAGCAGCCCAAGCGGACAGGGATCCCAAGAGACCCAGTACTTC
CDR3 protein: CASSPSGQGSQETQYF
J gene: TRBJ2-5
D gene: TRBD1
clone size: -
CDR3 length: 16
V gene: TRBV5-1

CDR3 DNA: TGTGCCAGCAGCCAAGACGTCGGGGTCCCTCTCTCTGGAAACACCATATATTTT
CDR3 protein: CASSQDVGVPLSGNTIYF
J gene: TRBJ1-3
D gene: -
clone size: -
CDR3 length: 18
V gene: TRBV4-2

CDR3 DNA: TGTGCCAGCAGTTACACCTCAGCGACTGAAGCTTTCTTT
CDR3 protein: CASSYTSATEAFF
J gene: TRBJ1-1
D gene: -
clone size: -
CDR3 length: 13
V gene: TRBV6-5

CDR3 DNA: TGTGCCAGCAGTTTTCTAGGCTCCAATGAGCAGTTCTTC
CDR3 protein: CASSFLGSNEQFF
J gene: TRBJ2-1
D gene: -
clone size: -
CDR3 length: 13
V gene: TRBV12-3/TRBV12-4

CDR3 DNA: TGTGCCAGCAGCCAAGGACTAGCGGGAGCGAACACCGGGGAGCTGTTTTTT
CDR3 protein: CASSQGLAGANTGELFF
J gene: TRBJ2-2
D gene: TRBD2
clone size: -
CDR3 length: 17
V gene: TRBV5-4

CDR3 DNA: TGTGCCAGCAGCGTAGGCTTGAACAGGGGGCGAGACACAGATACGCAGTATTTT
CDR3 protein: CASSVGLNRGRDTDTQYF
J gene: TRBJ2-3
D gene: TRBD1
clone size: -
CDR3 length: 18
V gene: TRBV9

CDR3 DNA: TGTGCCAGCAGCCAACAGAACTCCGGGACTAGCGGACCCTACGAGCAGTACTTC
CDR3 protein: CASSQQNSGTSGPYEQYF
J gene: TRBJ2-7
D gene: TRBD2
clone size: few
CDR3 length: 18
V gene: TRBV4-2

CDR3 DNA: TGTGCCAGCAGGGGGCAGAATAACACTGAAGCTTTCTTT
CDR3 protein: CASRGQNNTEAFF
J gene: TRBJ1-1
D gene: -
clone size: -
CDR3 length: 13
V gene: TRBV25-1

CDR3 DNA: TGTGCCACCAGCCCACAGGGGGCGCCCGGGGAGCTGTTTTTT
CDR3 protein: CATSPQGAPGELFF
J gene: TRBJ2-2
D gene: TRBD1
clone size: -
CDR3 length: 14
V gene: TRBV24-1

CDR3 DNA: TGTGCCAGCAGTTTGGCGGGAGGGCCTGACAATGAGCAGTTCTTC
CDR3 protein: CASSLAGGPDNEQFF
J gene: TRBJ2-1
D gene: TRBD2
clone size: -
CDR3 length: 15
V gene: TRBV28